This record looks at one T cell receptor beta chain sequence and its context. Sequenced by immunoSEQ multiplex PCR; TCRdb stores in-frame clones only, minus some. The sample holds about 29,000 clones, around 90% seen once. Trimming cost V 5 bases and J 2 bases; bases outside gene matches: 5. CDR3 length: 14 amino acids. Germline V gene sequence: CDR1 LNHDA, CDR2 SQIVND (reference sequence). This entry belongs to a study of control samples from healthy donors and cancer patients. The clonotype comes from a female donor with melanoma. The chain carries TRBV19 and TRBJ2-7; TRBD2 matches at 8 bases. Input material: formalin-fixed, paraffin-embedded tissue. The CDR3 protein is CASSETSGAYEQYF. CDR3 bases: TGTGCCAGTAGTGAAACTAGCGGCGCCTACGAGCAGTACTTC.